The 17 T cell receptor beta chains below all came from one sample that was sequenced in a study of PD-1 blockade in classical Hodgkin lymphoma. This table comes from immunoSEQ multiplex PCR, and its TCRdb copy is limited to in-frame clones, with some not included. The data contain about 90,000 clones, approximately 86% of them seen just once; the ten biggest clones take up around 15%. Time point of the sample: cycle 4 day 1 (C4D1), after less than seven weeks of nivolumab. With no exception, relapse followed autologous stem cell transplantation in all patients, and brentuximab vedotin exposure varied. The sample consisted of peripheral blood mononuclear cells (PBMCs), taken before the fourth cycle of nivolumab. Receptors were obtained from a human donor with classical Hodgkin lymphoma.

The rearrangement uses TRBV7-9 and TRBJ2-3, with TRBD2 identical over 9 bases. Looked up from germline, CDR1 is SEHNR and CDR2 is FQNEAQ (reference sequence). Trimming took 8 bases from V and 5 from J; bases not matched to a gene: 5. This CDR3 contains 13 residues. The CDR3 sequence: CASEGREGDTQYF. The CDR3 nucleotides read TGTGCCAGCGAGGGGCGGGAGGGAGATACGCAGTATTTT. Filled out from reference TRBV7-9 and TRBJ2-3, the complete variable domain reads DTGVSQNPRHKITKRGQNVTFRCDPISEHNRLYWYRQTLGQGPEFLTYFQNEAQLEKSRLLSDRFSAERPKGSFSTLEIQRTEQGDSAMYLCASEGREGDTQYFGPGTRLTVL.

This clone showed up just a few times. This chain connects TRBV15 to TRBJ2-3, with a tentative D call TRBD2 (5 bases). V lost 8 bases and J 5 bases, leaving 17 bases between the germline ends. This CDR3 is built from 14 residues. CDR1 LNHNV and CDR2 YYDKDF come from the germline V gene (reference sequence). CDR3 sequence reads: CATHPRGVGDTQYF. In DNA, the CDR3 is TGTGCCACCCACCCCCGGGGAGTAGGAGATACGCAGTATTTT.

The chain links TRBV18 to TRBJ2-7; D not resolved. The V and J ends lost 2 bases and 6 bases respectively, with 5 bases between them. The CDR3 covers 11 residues. Germline assignment: CDR1 KGHSH and CDR2 LQKENI. The CDR3 loop reads CASSPGPEQYF. As DNA, the CDR3 is TGTGCCAGCTCACCAGGACCCGAGCAGTACTTC.

The V gene is TRBV18, the J gene TRBJ2-7; a weak D match, TRBD2 (5 bases). The CDR3 runs 13 residues. The germline V gene has CDR1 KGHSH and CDR2 LQKENI. Trimming removed 3 bases from V and 6 bases from J, with 12 bases in between. This CDR3 is CASSPTPTSEQYF. CDR3 nucleotides: TGTGCCAGCTCACCCACCCCCACTAGCGAGCAGTACTTC.

V usage is TRBV5-1 and J usage is TRBJ2-7, with 10 bases aligning to TRBD2. V was clipped by 4 bases and J by 2 bases; unmatched bases: 3. The germline V gene has CDR1 SGHRS and CDR2 YFSETQ. CDR3 size: 14 residues. DNA for the CDR3: TGCGCCAGCAGCAGCACTAGCGGGGCCTACGAGCAGTACTTC. This codes for CASSSTSGAYEQYF. The complete variable domain, with remaining parts taken from reference TRBV5-1 and TRBJ2-7, reads KAGVTQTPRYLIKTRGQQVTLSCSPISGHRSVSWYQQTPGQGLQFLFEYFSETQRNKGNFPGRFSGRQFSNSRSEMNVSTLELGDSALYLCASSSTSGAYEQYFGPGTRLTVT.

The chain links TRBV18 to TRBJ1-1, with unresolved D. The V gene lost 2 bases and the J gene lost 1 base, with 5 bases spanning the gap. Germline V lookup: CDR1 KGHSH, CDR2 LQKENI. The CDR3 contains 13 residues. CDR3 region: CASSPMKNTEAFF. As DNA, the CDR3 is TGTGCCAGCTCACCAATGAAGAACACTGAAGCTTTCTTT.

The chain is built from TRBV7-9 and TRBJ1-1, with TRBD1 identical over 7 bases. CDR1 is SEHNR, CDR2 FQNEAQ, per germline (reference sequence). The CDR3 loop spans 15 amino acids. J was trimmed by 1 base and V by 9 bases; bases with no gene match: 11. In DNA form, the CDR3 reads TGTGCCAGTCTTGTAAGGGGGCAGACGAACACTGAAGCTTTCTTT. This codes for CASLVRGQTNTEAFF.

The chain uses TRBV6-1 and TRBJ2-5; D is unresolved. The CDR3 loop spans 15 amino acids. V shed 1 base and J shed 4 bases, with 13 bases lying between them. Germline CDR1 is MNHNS and CDR2 is SASEGT. In DNA, the CDR3 is TGTGCCAGCAGTGAAGGATGGGGTTTGGGAGAGACCCAGTACTTC. Protein product: CASSEGWGLGETQYF.

The rearrangement joins TRBV18 to TRBJ2-2; D is perhaps TRBD2 (6 bases). Trimming removed 4 bases from V and 7 bases from J, with 19 bases in between. The CDR3 consists of 16 residues. Germline CDR1 reads KGHSH; CDR2 reads LQKENI. The CDR3 DNA reads as TGTGCCAGCTCACTTGCGGGACCACCTGTGAGCGGGGAGCTGTTTTTT. The encoded protein is CASSLAGPPVSGELFF.

This CDR3 reads CAWSRGSNQPQHF. CDR3 coding DNA: TGTGCCTGGAGTAGGGGGAGCAATCAGCCCCAGCATTTT. The chain is built from TRBV30 and TRBJ1-5, with D maybe TRBD1 (6 bases). The CDR3 is made up of 13 amino acids. V gave up 2 bases and J gave up 1 base, with 6 bases separating them. Per germline, CDR1 GTSNPN and CDR2 SVGIG (reference sequence).

The chain couples TRBV11-2 to TRBJ1-2; weak D call: TRBD1 (6 bases). CDR1 is SGHAT, CDR2 FQNNGV, per germline. CDR3 length: 13 residues. V dropped 4 bases and J dropped 5 bases, with 11 bases sitting between them. Written as DNA, the CDR3 is TGTGCCAGCAGCTCGGACAGAGGGTATGGCTACACCTTC. Translating gives CASSSDRGYGYTF.

The rearrangement joins TRBV19 to TRBJ2-7; the match to TRBD2 covers 9 bases. V dropped 5 bases and J dropped 5; count of bases not matched to a gene: 10. This CDR3 has 15 amino acids. Germline lookup yields CDR1 LNHDA and CDR2 SQIVND (reference sequence). CDR3 DNA sequence: TGTGCCAGTAGTCCCCGGGGGACTAGCCTCAACGAGCAGTACTTC. This gives the protein CASSPRGTSLNEQYF.

This clone came up a few times. In DNA form, the CDR3 reads TGTGCCAGCAGTGAATCAGGACTTGGAAACACCATATATTTT. Amino acids: CASSESGLGNTIYF. This chain connects TRBV6-1 to TRBJ1-3; D is unclear. This CDR3 has 14 residues. The V gene lost 2 bases and the J gene lost 3 bases, with 8 bases spanning the gap. The germline V gene encodes CDR1 MNHNS and CDR2 SASEGT.

A remark on this clone: Sequence at one end of the junction differs from germline and may be a read error. V gene TRBV29-1 combines with J gene TRBJ2-7; D is uncertain. Looked up from germline, CDR1 is SQVTM and CDR2 is ANQGSEA. This CDR3 has 12 amino acids. CDR3: CSVVVSSYGQYF. The CDR3 coding sequence is TGCAGCGTTGTAGTCAGCTCCTACGGGCAGTACTTC.

V gene TRBV7-3 combines with J gene TRBJ2-7, with 11 bases fitting TRBD2. The germline gives CDR1 SGHTA, CDR2 FQGTGA. This CDR3 is built from 15 residues. V was pared by 5 bases and J by 4 bases, with 7 bases of the junction left unmatched. The CDR3 loop reads CASSPTSGSAYEQYF. The CDR3 DNA sequence: TGTGCCAGCAGCCCTACTAGCGGGAGTGCTTACGAGCAGTACTTC.

The CDR3 coding sequence is TGTGCCTGGAGTGTATCCCCGGGACTAGCGGGAGGGCCGGGCAATGAGCAGTTCTTC. It translates to CAWSVSPGLAGGPGNEQFF. The V gene is TRBV30, the J gene TRBJ2-1; the match to TRBD2 covers 16 bases. The V gene end was trimmed by 0 bases and the J gene end by 6 bases; junction bases not matched to a gene: 11. This CDR3 is 19 amino acids long. Germline lookup yields CDR1 GTSNPN and CDR2 SVGIG (reference sequence).

For the CDR3, the DNA is TGTGCCTTTCGCCTCGGGGGAACCAAAAACATTCAGTACTTC. Translating gives CAFRLGGTKNIQYF. The J gene is TRBJ2-4, the V gene TRBV28; the D gene is possibly TRBD2 (6 bases). The CDR3 totals 14 residues. The V end lost 11 bases, the J end lost 2 bases, and 16 bases lay between the germline ends. Germline CDR1 reads MDHEN; CDR2 reads SYDVKM. The variable domain in full, with the rest retrieved from reference TRBV28 and TRBJ2-4, is DVKVTQSSRYLVKRTGEKVFLECVQDMDHENMFWYRQDPGLGLRLIYFSYDVKMKEKGDIPEGYSVSREKKERFSLILESASTNQTSMYLCAFRLGGTKNIQYFGAGTRLSVL.